These 22 T cell receptor beta chains came from one sample sequenced in a study of T cell changes during pregnancy in multiple sclerosis. Only in-frame clones appear in the TCRdb table, and some are missing; sequencing was by immunoSEQ multiplex PCR. Of some 80,000 clones listed, around 94% are singletons. Specimen: CD4+ T cells from peripheral blood mononuclear cells, collected after pregnancy. These receptors originate from a female donor with multiple sclerosis, enrolled in a pregnancy study.

A few counts support this clone. The chain uses TRBV9 and TRBJ1-4; 9 nucleotides align to TRBD1. Germline-derived CDR1 and CDR2 are SGDLS and YYNGEE. This CDR3 spans 14 amino acids. V shed 3 bases and J 6 bases; nucleotides not matched to a gene: 3. The DNA for the CDR3 is TGTGCCAGCAGCGCTCGGGACAGGGATGAAAAACTGTTTTTT. It translates to CASSARDRDEKLFF. Supplemented by reference TRBV9 and TRBJ1-4, the full variable domain reads DSGVTQTPKHLITATGQRVTLRCSPRSGDLSVYWYQQSLDQGLQFLIQYYNGEERAKGNILERFSAQQFPDLHSELNLSSLELGDSALYFCASSARDRDEKLFFGSGTQLSVL.

The rearrangement uses TRBV5-5 and TRBJ2-5, with D possibly matching TRBD2 (5 bases). The CDR3 runs to 15 residues. Germline V CDR1 and CDR2: SGHKS, YYEKEE (reference sequence). The V gene lost 4 bases and the J gene lost 0 bases, with 13 bases spanning the gap. The DNA of the CDR3 is TGTGCCAGCAGCGGTCTTGGGAGATACCAAGAGACCCAGTACTTC. Translated: CASSGLGRYQETQYF. The full variable domain, completed using reference TRBV5-5 and TRBJ2-5, is DAGVTQSPTHLIKTRGQQVTLRCSPISGHKSVSWYQQVLGQGPQFIFQYYEKEERGRGNFPDRFSARQFPNYSSELNVNALLLGDSALYLCASSGLGRYQETQYFGPGTRLLVL.

This clone was seen only once. This chain connects TRBV10-3 to TRBJ2-3, with 8 bases aligning to TRBD2. The CDR3 covers 16 residues. The V gene's germline CDR1 is ENHRY and CDR2 SYGVKD. V lost 6 bases, J lost 4 bases, and 12 bases stayed unmatched. The CDR3 sequence: CAIRRGSSGRPDTQYF. In DNA form, the CDR3 reads TGTGCCATCAGGCGTGGATCTAGCGGGCGCCCAGATACGCAGTATTTT.

V is TRBV6-5 and J is TRBJ1-1, with D hard to call. The CDR3 has 15 residues. V shed 7 bases and J shed 1 base, with 16 bases lying between them. CDR1 and CDR2 from the germline V gene are MNHEY and SVGAGI. The CDR3 nucleotides read TGTGCCAGCATCCCCCGTCCGTCCCGGAACACTGAAGCTTTCTTT. Amino acid sequence: CASIPRPSRNTEAFF.

This CDR3 is CASSLARGPQETQYF. The CDR3 region has the DNA TGTGCCAGCAGCTTAGCCAGGGGCCCCCAAGAGACCCAGTACTTC. The chain combines TRBV7-6 with TRBJ2-5; maybe TRBD1 (6 bases). Germline V gene lookup returns CDR1 SGHVS and CDR2 FNYEAQ. This CDR3 is 15 amino acids long. The germline V and J ends were trimmed by 0 bases and 1 base, with 9 bases remaining between them.

The V gene is TRBV15, the J gene TRBJ2-1; possible D gene TRBD1, 5 bases. This CDR3 comprises 19 residues. The germline V gene has CDR1 LNHNV and CDR2 YYDKDF (reference sequence). Trimming removed 0 bases at V and 0 bases at J, with 18 bases between. CDR3 in DNA: TGTGCCACCAGCAGAGATCTTGCTGTGGGGCAAAGCTCCTACAATGAGCAGTTCTTC. Protein sequence: CATSRDLAVGQSSYNEQFF. The full variable domain, its missing parts supplied by reference TRBV15 and TRBJ2-1, is DAMVIQNPRYQVTQFGKPVTLSCSQTLNHNVMYWYQQKSSQAPKLLFHYYDKDFNNEADTPDNFQSRRPNTSFCFLDIRSPGLGDTAMYLCATSRDLAVGQSSYNEQFFGPGTRLTVL.

The chain carries TRBV30 and TRBJ1-4; D is unresolved. CDR1 is GTSNPN and CDR2 is SVGIG in the germline V gene (reference sequence). V dropped 2 bases and J dropped 8 bases, with 6 bases sitting between them. There are 11 residues in the CDR3. CDR3 sequence: CAWSIREKLFF. For the CDR3, the DNA is TGTGCCTGGAGTATTCGGGAAAAACTGTTTTTT.

This chain joins TRBV27 and TRBJ2-1, with D tentatively TRBD1 (5 bases). Germline values: CDR1 MNHEY, CDR2 SMNVEV (reference sequence). V gave up 10 bases and J gave up 5 bases, with 18 bases separating them. The CDR3 consists of 14 residues. For the CDR3, the DNA is TGTGCCAACCCGGACATCAGGTCAGACAATGAGCAGTTCTTC. The encoded protein is CANPDIRSDNEQFF.

The V gene is TRBV5-6, the J gene TRBJ2-7, with 9 bases matching TRBD1. V shed 3 bases, J shed 5 bases, and the junction held 3 bases outside the gene matches. The CDR3 is 13 amino acids. Per the germline V gene, CDR1 is SGHDT and CDR2 is YYEEEE. The DNA of the CDR3 is TGTGCCAGCAGCTGGACAGGGGCCGACGAGCAGTACTTC. It translates to CASSWTGADEQYF.

This clone appeared once. This rearrangement joins TRBV5-1 to TRBJ1-2; D remains ambiguous. Trimming took off 0 bases at V and 2 bases at J, with 8 bases between the two ends. The germline V gene encodes CDR1 SGHRS and CDR2 YFSETQ. The CDR3 has 14 amino acids. In DNA, the CDR3 is TGCGCCAGCAGCTTGGACCCGGGGAACTATGGCTACACCTTC. The encoded protein is CASSLDPGNYGYTF.

The table lists this clone with a few counts. The chain is built from TRBV6-5 and TRBJ1-2; 11 bases align to TRBD1. Germline CDR1 reads MNHEY; CDR2 reads SVGAGI. The CDR3 extends over 13 amino acids. V lost 6 bases and J lost 7; bases outside the gene matches: 4. CDR3 bases: TGTGCCAGCAGGGACAGGGGGCTCAGTGGCTACACCTTC. Translating it yields CASRDRGLSGYTF.

The chain combines TRBV19 with TRBJ2-2, with a possible D match to TRBD1 (6 bases). CDR3 size: 17 residues. Germline loops: CDR1 LNHDA, CDR2 SQIVND (reference sequence). Between the trimmed V and J ends, which lost 7 bases and 2 bases, there was a span of 20 bases. CDR3 sequence: CASKGGLVGRNTGELFF. CDR3 bases: TGTGCCAGTAAAGGGGGTTTGGTGGGCCGAAACACCGGGGAGCTGTTTTTT.

The V and J genes are TRBV28 and TRBJ1-2; D is undetermined. Trimming cost V 7 bases and J 5 bases, with 8 bases left between them. The germline CDR1 and CDR2 sequences are MDHEN and SYDVKM. The CDR3 contains 11 residues. This CDR3 reads CASNPGYGYTF. CDR3 bases: TGTGCCAGCAATCCCGGGTATGGCTACACCTTC.

This chain uses TRBV6-6 with TRBJ1-5, with D perhaps matching TRBD1 (6 bases). This CDR3 comprises 13 residues. The V end was cut by 4 bases, the J end by 4 bases, with 8 bases between. Germline lookup yields CDR1 MNHNY and CDR2 SVGAGI (reference sequence). CDR3 sequence reads: CASSLQGNQPQHF. In DNA, the CDR3 is TGTGCCAGCAGTTTACAGGGAAATCAGCCCCAGCATTTT.

This chain uses TRBV6-6 with TRBJ1-2; no clear D gene. This CDR3 spans 14 amino acids. Germline V gene data show CDR1 as MNHNY and CDR2 as SVGAGI (reference sequence). Trimming removed 2 bases from V and 8 bases from J, with 15 bases in between. DNA of the CDR3: TGTGCCAGCAGTTACGGGCAGAATGCCCGGGGCTACACCTTC. This translates into CASSYGQNARGYTF.

The rearrangement links TRBV4-1 to TRBJ2-7; D is possibly TRBD2 (5 bases). Germline V CDR1 and CDR2: MGHRA, YSYEKL. The CDR3 contains 18 residues. V was cut by 5 bases and J by 4 bases, with 27 bases left in between. DNA for the CDR3: TGCGCCAGCAGCTTATACATAATTAGAGGGCCTCAGGCTTACGAGCAGTACTTC. As protein: CASSLYIIRGPQAYEQYF.

This clone has just one count. The CDR3 reads CASSKGGETEAFF. The CDR3, as DNA: TGTGCCAGCAGCAAGGGCGGGGAGACTGAAGCTTTCTTT. J is TRBJ1-1 and V is TRBV7-8; D remains unclear. The V gene's germline CDR1 is SGHVS and CDR2 FQNEAQ. The CDR3 sequence is 13 residues long. Trimming removed 5 bases from V and 5 bases from J, with 12 bases in between.

For the CDR3, the DNA is TGTGCTAGTGGGACTAGCGGGAGTTCCGGGGAGCTGTTTTTT. Its translation: CASGTSGSSGELFF. This chain joins TRBV12-5 and TRBJ2-2; 12 bases map to TRBD2. The CDR3 is made up of 14 amino acids. The ends lost 6 bases at V and 6 bases at J; junction bases unmatched: 2. Looked up from germline, CDR1 is LGHNT and CDR2 is FRNRAP.

The chain is built from TRBV27 and TRBJ2-7; weak D call: TRBD2 (6 bases). Germline V gene data show CDR1 as MNHEY and CDR2 as SMNVEV (reference sequence). This CDR3 spans 15 amino acids. Trimming shortened V by 2 bases and J by 0 bases, and 11 bases separated the two germline ends. DNA for the CDR3: TGTGCCAGCAGTTTAAAGGCGGGGAACTCCTACGAGCAGTACTTC. This codes for CASSLKAGNSYEQYF.

The chain has TRBV11-2 and TRBJ2-1; D remains unclear. In germline, CDR1 is SGHAT, CDR2 FQNNGV. V was clipped by 5 bases and J by 10 bases, with 12 bases between them. The CDR3 loop spans 12 amino acids. This CDR3 is CASSPTSREQFF. CDR3 nucleotides: TGTGCCAGCAGCCCCACGTCCCGGGAGCAGTTCTTC.

The chain combines TRBV19 with TRBJ1-2, with D perhaps TRBD1 (6 bases). Between the trimmed V and J ends, which lost 1 base and 3 bases, there was a span of 9 bases. The germline V gene has CDR1 LNHDA and CDR2 SQIVND (reference sequence). The length of the CDR3 is 14 residues. The CDR3 is CASSIAAGDYGYTF. In nucleotides, the CDR3 is TGTGCCAGTAGTATAGCGGCAGGGGACTATGGCTACACCTTC.

The chain joins TRBV15 to TRBJ2-3; 10 bases match TRBD2. Trimming took 2 bases from V and 3 from J; bases not matched to a gene: 8. The CDR3 loop spans 17 amino acids. CDR1 and CDR2 (germline): LNHNV, YYDKDF (reference sequence). The CDR3 protein is CATSRPLAGGRTDTQYF. The CDR3 DNA reads TGTGCCACCAGCAGACCGTTAGCGGGAGGCCGAACAGATACGCAGTATTTT.